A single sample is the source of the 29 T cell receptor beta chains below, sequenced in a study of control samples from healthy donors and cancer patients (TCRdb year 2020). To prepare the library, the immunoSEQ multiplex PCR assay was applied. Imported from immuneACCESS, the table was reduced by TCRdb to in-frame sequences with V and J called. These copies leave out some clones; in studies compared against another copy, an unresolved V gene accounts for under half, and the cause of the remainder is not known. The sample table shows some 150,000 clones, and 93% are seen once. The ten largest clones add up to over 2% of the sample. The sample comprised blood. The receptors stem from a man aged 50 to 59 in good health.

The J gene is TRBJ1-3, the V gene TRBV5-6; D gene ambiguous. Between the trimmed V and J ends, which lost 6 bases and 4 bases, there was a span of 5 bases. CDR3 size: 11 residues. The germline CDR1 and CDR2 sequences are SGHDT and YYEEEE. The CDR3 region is CASTSGNTIYF. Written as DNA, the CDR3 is TGTGCCAGCACCTCCGGAAACACCATATATTTT.

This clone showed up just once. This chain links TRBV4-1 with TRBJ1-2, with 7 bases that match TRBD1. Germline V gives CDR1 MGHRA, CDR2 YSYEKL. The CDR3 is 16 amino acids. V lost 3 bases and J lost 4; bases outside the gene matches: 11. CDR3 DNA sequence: TGCGCCAGCAGCCAGGCCCCGGGACAGAATCCCTATGGCTACACCTTC. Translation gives CASSQAPGQNPYGYTF.

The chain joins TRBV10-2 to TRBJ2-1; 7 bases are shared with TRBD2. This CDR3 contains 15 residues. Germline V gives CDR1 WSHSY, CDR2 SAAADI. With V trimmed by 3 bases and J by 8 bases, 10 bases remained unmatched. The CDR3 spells CASSDRAGSRDEQFF. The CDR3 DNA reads TGCGCCAGCAGTGATCGAGCGGGAAGTCGGGATGAGCAGTTCTTC.

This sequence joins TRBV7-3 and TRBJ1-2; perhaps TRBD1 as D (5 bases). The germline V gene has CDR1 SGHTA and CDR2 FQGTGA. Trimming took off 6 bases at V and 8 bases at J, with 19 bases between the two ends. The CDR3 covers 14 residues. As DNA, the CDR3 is TGTGCCAGCAGTTCGGGACGGACCGTGGAGGGCTACACCTTC. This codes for CASSSGRTVEGYTF. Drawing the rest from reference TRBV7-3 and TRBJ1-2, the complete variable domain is GAGVSQTPSNKVTEKGKYVELRCDPISGHTALYWYRQSLGQGPEFLIYFQGTGAADDSGLPNDRFFAVRPEGSVSTLKIQRTERGDSAVYLCASSSGRTVEGYTFGSGTRLTVV.

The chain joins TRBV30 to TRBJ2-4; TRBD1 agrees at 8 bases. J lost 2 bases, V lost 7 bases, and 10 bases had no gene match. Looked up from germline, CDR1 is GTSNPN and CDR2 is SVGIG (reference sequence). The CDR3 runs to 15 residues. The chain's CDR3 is CAYFPAGGSKNIQYF. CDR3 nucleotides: TGTGCCTACTTCCCTGCAGGGGGCTCCAAAAACATTCAGTACTTC.

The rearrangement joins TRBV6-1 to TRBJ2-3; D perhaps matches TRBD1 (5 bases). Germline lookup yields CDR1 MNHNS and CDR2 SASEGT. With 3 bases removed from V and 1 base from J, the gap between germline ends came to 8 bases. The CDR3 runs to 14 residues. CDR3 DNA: TGTGCCAGCAGTGATCAGGGCGGCACAGATACGCAGTATTTT. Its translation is CASSDQGGTDTQYF.

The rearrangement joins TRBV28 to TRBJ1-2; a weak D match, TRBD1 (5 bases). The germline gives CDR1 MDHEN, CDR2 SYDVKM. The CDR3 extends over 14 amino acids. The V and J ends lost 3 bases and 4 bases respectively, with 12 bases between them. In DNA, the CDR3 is TGTGCCAGCAGTTTCCAGGGCTTTAGCTATGGCTACACCTTC. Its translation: CASSFQGFSYGYTF.

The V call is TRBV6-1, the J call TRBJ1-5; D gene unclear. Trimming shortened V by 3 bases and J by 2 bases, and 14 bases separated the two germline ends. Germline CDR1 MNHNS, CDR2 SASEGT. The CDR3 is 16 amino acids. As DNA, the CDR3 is TGTGCCAGCAGTGACCCCCTGGGAGCCCGCAATCAGCCCCAGCATTTT. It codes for CASSDPLGARNQPQHF.

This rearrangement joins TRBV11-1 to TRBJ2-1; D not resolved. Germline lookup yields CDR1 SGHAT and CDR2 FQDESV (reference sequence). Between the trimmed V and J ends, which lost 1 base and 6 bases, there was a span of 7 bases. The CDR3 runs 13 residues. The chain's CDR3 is CASSLDRFNEQFF. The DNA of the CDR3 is TGTGCCAGCAGCTTAGACCGGTTCAATGAGCAGTTCTTC.

The CDR3 here is CASRQDRTMDTIYF. CDR3 DNA sequence: TGTGCCAGTCGACAAGACAGGACAATGGACACCATATATTTT. V and J are TRBV18 and TRBJ1-3; the D gene is possibly TRBD1 (6 bases). The ends were cut back, 9 bases at V and 8 bases at J, with 20 bases in the middle. Germline-derived CDR1 and CDR2 are KGHSH and LQKENI. The CDR3 extends over 14 amino acids.

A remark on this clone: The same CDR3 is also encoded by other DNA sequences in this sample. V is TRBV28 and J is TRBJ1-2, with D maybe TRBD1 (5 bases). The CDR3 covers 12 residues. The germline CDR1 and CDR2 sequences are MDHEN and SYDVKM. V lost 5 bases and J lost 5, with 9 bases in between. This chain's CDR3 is CASSPDSYGYTF. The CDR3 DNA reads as TGTGCCAGCAGTCCAGACAGTTATGGCTACACCTTC.

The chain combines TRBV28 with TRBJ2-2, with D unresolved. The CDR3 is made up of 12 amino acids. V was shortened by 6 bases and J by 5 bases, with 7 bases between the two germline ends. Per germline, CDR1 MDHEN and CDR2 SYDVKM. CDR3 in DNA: TGTGCCAGCAGGATCAGGACCGGGGAGCTGTTTTTT. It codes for CASRIRTGELFF. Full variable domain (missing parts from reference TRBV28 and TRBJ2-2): DVKVTQSSRYLVKRTGEKVFLECVQDMDHENMFWYRQDPGLGLRLIYFSYDVKMKEKGDIPEGYSVSREKKERFSLILESASTNQTSMYLCASRIRTGELFFGEGSRLTVL.

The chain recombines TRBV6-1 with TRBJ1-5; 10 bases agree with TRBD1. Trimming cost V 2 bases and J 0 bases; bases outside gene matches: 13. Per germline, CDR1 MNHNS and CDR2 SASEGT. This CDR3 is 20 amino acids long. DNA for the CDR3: TGTGCCAGCAGTGAAATAGCCGCGACAGGGGGCTCTAATAGCAATCAGCCCCAGCATTTT. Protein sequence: CASSEIAATGGSNSNQPQHF.

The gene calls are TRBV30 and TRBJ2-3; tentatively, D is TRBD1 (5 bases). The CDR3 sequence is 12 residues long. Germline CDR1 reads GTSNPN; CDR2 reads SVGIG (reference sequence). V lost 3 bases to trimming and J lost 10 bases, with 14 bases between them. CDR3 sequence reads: CAWRGNLRAQYF. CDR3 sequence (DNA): TGTGCCTGGAGGGGGAACCTCAGGGCGCAGTATTTT.

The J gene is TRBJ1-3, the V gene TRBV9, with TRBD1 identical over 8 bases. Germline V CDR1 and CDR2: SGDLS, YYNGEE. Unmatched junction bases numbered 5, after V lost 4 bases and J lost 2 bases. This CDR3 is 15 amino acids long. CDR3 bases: TGTGCCAGCAGCCCAGGGGGCAGGGCTGGAAACACCATATATTTT. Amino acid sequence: CASSPGGRAGNTIYF. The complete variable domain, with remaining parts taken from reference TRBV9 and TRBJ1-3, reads DSGVTQTPKHLITATGQRVTLRCSPRSGDLSVYWYQQSLDQGLQFLIQYYNGEERAKGNILERFSAQQFPDLHSELNLSSLELGDSALYFCASSPGGRAGNTIYFGEGSWLTVV.

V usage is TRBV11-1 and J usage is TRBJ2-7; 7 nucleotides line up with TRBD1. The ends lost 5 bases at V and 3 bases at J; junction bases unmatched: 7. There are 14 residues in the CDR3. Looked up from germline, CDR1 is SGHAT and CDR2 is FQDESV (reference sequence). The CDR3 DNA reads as TGTGCCAGCAGCATTCAACAGGGGCTCTACGAGCAGTACTTC. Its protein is CASSIQQGLYEQYF. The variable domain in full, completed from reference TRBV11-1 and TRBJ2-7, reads EAEVAQSPRYKITEKSQAVAFWCDPISGHATLYWYRQILGQGPELLVQFQDESVVDDSQLPKDRFSAERLKGVDSTLKIQPAELGDSAMYLCASSIQQGLYEQYFGPGTRLTVT.

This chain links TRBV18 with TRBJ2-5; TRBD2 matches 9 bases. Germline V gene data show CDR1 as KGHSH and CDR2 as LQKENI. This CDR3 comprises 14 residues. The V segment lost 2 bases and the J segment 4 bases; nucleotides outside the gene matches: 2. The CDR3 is CASSPRREGETQYF. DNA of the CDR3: TGTGCCAGCTCACCAAGGCGGGAGGGAGAGACCCAGTACTTC.

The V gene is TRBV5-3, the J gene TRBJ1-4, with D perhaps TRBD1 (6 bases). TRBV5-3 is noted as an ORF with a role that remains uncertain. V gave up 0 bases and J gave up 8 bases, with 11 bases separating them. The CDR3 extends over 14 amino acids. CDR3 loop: CARSLGQGCEKLFF. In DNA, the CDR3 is TGTGCCAGAAGCTTGGGGCAGGGGTGCGAAAAACTGTTTTTT.

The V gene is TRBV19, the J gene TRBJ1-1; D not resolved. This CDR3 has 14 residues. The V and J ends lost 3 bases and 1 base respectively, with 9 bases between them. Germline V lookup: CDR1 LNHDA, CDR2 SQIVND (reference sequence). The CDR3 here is CASSIWSQNTEAFF. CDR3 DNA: TGTGCCAGTAGTATTTGGTCGCAGAACACTGAAGCTTTCTTT.

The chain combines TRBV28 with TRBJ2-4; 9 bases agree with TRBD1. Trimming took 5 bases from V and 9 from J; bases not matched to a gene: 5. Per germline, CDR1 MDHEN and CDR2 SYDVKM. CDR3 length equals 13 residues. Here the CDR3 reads CASSTDRGAIQYF. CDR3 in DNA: TGTGCCAGCAGTACGGACAGGGGAGCCATTCAGTACTTC.

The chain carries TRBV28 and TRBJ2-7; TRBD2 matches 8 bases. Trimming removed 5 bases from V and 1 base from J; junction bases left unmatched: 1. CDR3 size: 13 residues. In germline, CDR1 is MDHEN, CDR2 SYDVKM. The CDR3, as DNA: TGTGCCAGCAGTCCGGGAGGGTCCTACGAGCAGTACTTC. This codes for CASSPGGSYEQYF.

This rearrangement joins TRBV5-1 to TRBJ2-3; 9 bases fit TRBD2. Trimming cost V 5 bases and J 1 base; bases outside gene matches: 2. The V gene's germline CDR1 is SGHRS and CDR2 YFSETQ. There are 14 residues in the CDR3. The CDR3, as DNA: TGCGCCAGCAGGATAGCGGGAGGCACAGATACGCAGTATTTT. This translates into CASRIAGGTDTQYF.

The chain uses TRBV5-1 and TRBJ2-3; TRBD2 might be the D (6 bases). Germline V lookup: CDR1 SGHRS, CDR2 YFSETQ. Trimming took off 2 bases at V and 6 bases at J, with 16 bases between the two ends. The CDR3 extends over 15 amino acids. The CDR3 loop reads CASSLGGTSRDTQYF. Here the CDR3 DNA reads TGCGCCAGCAGCTTAGGTGGGACTTCTCGGGATACGCAGTATTTT.

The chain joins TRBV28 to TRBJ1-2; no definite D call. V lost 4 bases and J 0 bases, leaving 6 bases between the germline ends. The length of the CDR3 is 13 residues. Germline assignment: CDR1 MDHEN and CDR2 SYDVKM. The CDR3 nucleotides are TGTGCCAGCAGTTCGACGACTAACTATGGCTACACCTTC. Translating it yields CASSSTTNYGYTF.

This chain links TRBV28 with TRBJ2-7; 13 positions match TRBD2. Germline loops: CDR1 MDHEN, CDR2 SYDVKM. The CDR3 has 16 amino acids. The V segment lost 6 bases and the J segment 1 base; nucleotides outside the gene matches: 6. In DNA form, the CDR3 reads TGTGCCAGCAGACTAGCGGGAGGGTCTAGTTCCTACGAGCAGTACTTC. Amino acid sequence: CASRLAGGSSSYEQYF.

In nucleotides, the CDR3 is TGTGCCAGCACCCCGGGACACTATGGCTACACCTTC. Amino acid sequence: CASTPGHYGYTF. V is TRBV6-2 or TRBV6-3 and J is TRBJ1-2, with D tentatively TRBD1 (5 bases). CDR3 length: 12 residues. CDR1 and CDR2 from the germline V gene are MNHEY and SVGEGT. V lost 7 bases, J lost 3 bases, and 9 bases lay in between.

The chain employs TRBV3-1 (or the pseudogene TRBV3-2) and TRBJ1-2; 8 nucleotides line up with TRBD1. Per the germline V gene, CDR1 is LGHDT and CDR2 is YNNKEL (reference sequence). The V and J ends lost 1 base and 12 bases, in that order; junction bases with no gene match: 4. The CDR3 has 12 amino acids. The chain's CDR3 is CASSQGLRGHTF. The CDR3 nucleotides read TGTGCCAGCAGCCAAGGGCTCAGGGGGCACACCTTC.

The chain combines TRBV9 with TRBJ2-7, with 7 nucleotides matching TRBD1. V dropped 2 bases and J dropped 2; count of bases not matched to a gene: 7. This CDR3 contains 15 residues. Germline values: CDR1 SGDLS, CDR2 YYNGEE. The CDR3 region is CASSVQGTATYEQYF. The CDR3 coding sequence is TGTGCCAGCAGCGTTCAGGGGACAGCGACCTACGAGCAGTACTTC.

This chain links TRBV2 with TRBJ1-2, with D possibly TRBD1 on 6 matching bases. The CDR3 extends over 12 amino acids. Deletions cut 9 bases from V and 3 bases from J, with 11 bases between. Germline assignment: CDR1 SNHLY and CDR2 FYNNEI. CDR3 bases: TGTGCCAGACTAGGGGGGGACTATGGCTACACCTTC. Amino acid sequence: CARLGGDYGYTF.